This entry describes one TCR beta chain. The CDR3 is 15 amino acids. V lost 5 bases, J lost 5 bases, and 8 bases stayed unmatched. Germline-derived CDR1 and CDR2 are SEHNR and FQNEAQ (reference sequence). The data were obtained in a study of blood T cell repertoires in COVID-19. Across the whole study: Samples came from the United States, Italy and Spain, spanning acute and convalescent COVID-19. From T cells, B-cell-depleted T cells, or PBMCs came the material, which was cDNA or gDNA.

TCRdb keeps only in-frame clones here, not all; method: immunoSEQ multiplex PCR. Of roughly 230,000 clones listed, approximately 84% are singletons. The sample was peripheral blood. The J gene is TRBJ2-2, the V gene TRBV7-9; TRBD2 agrees at 7 bases. The sequence was obtained from a man aged 35 to 55 with acute or convalescent COVID-19. The CDR3 loop reads CASSRGLVGTGELFF. The CDR3 DNA reads TGTGCCAGCAGCCGAGGACTAGTCGGGACCGGGGAGCTGTTTTTT.